The rows below give T cell receptor beta chains drawn from one sample of a study of T cell responses to AZD1222 COVID-19 vaccine. TCRdb keeps only in-frame clones here, not all; method: immunoSEQ multiplex PCR. The sample lists tens of thousands of clones, about 87% occurring once. Sequenced material: peripheral blood, taken on day 0 of AZD1222 vaccination. The receptors were sampled from an adult in good health. The CDR3 runs from the conserved cysteine through the conserved F or W.

len: 14; v_gene: TRBV3-1/TRBV3-2; CDR3aa: CASSQPGRGHGYTF
len: 13; v_gene: TRBV5-4; CDR3aa: CASSLSSGNTIYF
len: 13; v_gene: TRBV12-3/TRBV12-4; CDR3aa: CATAAGAGNTIYF
len: 15; v_gene: TRBV5-1; CDR3aa: CASSLATGQGNTIYF
len: 15; v_gene: TRBV15; CDR3aa: CATSRDRGSNQPQHF
len: 15; v_gene: TRBV9; CDR3aa: CASSVGPGGTDTQYF
len: 14; v_gene: TRBV5-1; CDR3aa: CASSPTSNSDTQYF
len: 13; v_gene: TRBV2; CDR3aa: CASSGPGRDEQYF
len: 12; v_gene: TRBV7-9; CDR3aa: CASRKRTGELFF
len: 13; v_gene: TRBV12-3/TRBV12-4; CDR3aa: CASSLKSGNTIYF
len: 12; v_gene: TRBV6-5; CDR3aa: CATEGSNQPQHF
len: 13; v_gene: TRBV7-9; CDR3aa: CASSLELGVEAFF
len: 15; v_gene: TRBV5-6; CDR3aa: CASSTAGTGGDTQYF
len: 16; v_gene: TRBV4-1; CDR3aa: CASSQGGRVSNQPQHF
len: 12; v_gene: TRBV12-3/TRBV12-4; CDR3aa: CASSSQGQPQHF
len: 14; v_gene: TRBV30; CDR3aa: CAWGSTGPGQPQHF
len: 15; v_gene: TRBV3-1/TRBV3-2; CDR3aa: CASSQDLAGPYGYTF
len: 14; v_gene: TRBV2; CDR3aa: CASSELTLGRPQHF
len: 17; v_gene: TRBV3-1/TRBV3-2; CDR3aa: CASSPGTGSSANYGYTF
len: 16; v_gene: TRBV4-2; CDR3aa: CASSLGGAGSGNTIYF